The rows below give T cell receptor beta chains drawn from one sample of a study of memory CD4+ T cells and cytomegalovirus serostatus. Sequencing was performed with immunoSEQ multiplex PCR; in TCRdb, only in-frame clones are kept and a portion is missing. The table has tens of thousands of clones, around 78% seen once. Sequencing input: memory CD4+ T cells from blood. The receptors come from an adult in good health and CMV-seronegative. CDR3s include the opening cysteine and the closing phenylalanine or tryptophan. Fields, in order: clone size, D gene, V gene, CDR3 length, J gene, CDR3 DNA, CDR3 protein. A D gene is named only where the DNA matches it firmly. The size field is filled for only some rows; it gives once, few, many or a size class.

.	.	TRBV30	14	TRBJ1-2	TGTGCCTGGAGTGTACCGGGTGCCTTCTATGGCTACACCTTC	CAWSVPGAFYGYTF
.	TRBD1	TRBV4-1	15	TRBJ2-5	TGCGCCAGCAGCCAACCCGACAGGGACCAAGAGACCCAGTACTTC	CASSQPDRDQETQYF
.	.	TRBV4-2	14	TRBJ2-5	TGTGCCAGCAGCCAAGCCGTGTTCGGGGAGACCCAGTACTTC	CASSQAVFGETQYF
medium-sized	.	TRBV6-5	13	TRBJ1-1	TGTGCCAGCAAGGAGGGACCTGGACTTGAAGCTTTCTTT	CASKEGPGLEAFF
.	TRBD1	TRBV6-5	14	TRBJ1-5	TGTGCCAGCCCGGGGGACAGGTACAATCAGCCCCAGCATTTT	CASPGDRYNQPQHF
.	TRBD1	TRBV7-2	15	TRBJ1-4	TGTGCCAGCAGCTTAGGACCGACAGGGGACGAAAAACTGTTTTTT	CASSLGPTGDEKLFF
.	TRBD2	TRBV7-3	15	TRBJ2-1	TGTGCCAGCAGCAGAAGCGGGGGGACCTACAATGAGCAGTTCTTC	CASSRSGGTYNEQFF
few	.	TRBV5-4	14	TRBJ1-3	TGTGCCAGCAGCTCGGCGGGGTCTGGAAACACCATATATTTT	CASSSAGSGNTIYF
.	TRBD2	TRBV6-6	15	TRBJ2-1	TGTGCCAGCAGTGCTAGCGGGGGACGATACAATGAGCAGTTCTTC	CASSASGGRYNEQFF
few	.	TRBV29-1	11	TRBJ2-7	TGCAGCGTTGTCCTCTCCTACGAGCAGTACTTC	CSVVLSYEQYF
.	.	TRBV6-5	14	TRBJ1-5	TGTGCCAGCCGCAGAGGAGAAAGCAATCAGCCCCAGCATTTT	CASRRGESNQPQHF
.	TRBD1	TRBV6-5	13	TRBJ1-1	TGTGCCAGCACCTACGATGGGACAGGGGGAGCTTTCTTT	CASTYDGTGGAFF
.	TRBD2	TRBV5-1	18	TRBJ2-2	TGCGCCAGCAGCTTGGGAGCGGGGGGTTCTCTCGGACACCGGGGAGCTGTTTTT	CASSLGAGGSLGHRGAVF
once	TRBD1	TRBV4-2	18	TRBJ2-3	TGTGCCAGCAGCCAAGAATGGGACAGGGGGGCTAGCACAGATACGCAGTATTTT	CASSQEWDRGASTDTQYF
.	.	TRBV6-5	15	TRBJ2-1	TGTGCCAGCAGACACGGTACAGGTTTTCTCAATGAGCAGTTCTTC	CASRHGTGFLNEQFF
few	.	TRBV6-5	14	TRBJ1-1	TGTGCCAGCAGTTACTCGGAGGGGAACACTGAAGCTTTCTTT	CASSYSEGNTEAFF
once	.	TRBV21-1	15	TRBJ1-1	TGTGCCAGCAGCCGCTACGAGAGATCGGACACTGAAGCTTTCTTT	CASSRYERSDTEAFF
once	.	TRBV5-4	14	TRBJ2-7	TGTGCCAGCAGCTTTCAGGGGGGCTCCTACGAGCAGTACTTC	CASSFQGGSYEQYF
few	.	TRBV11-3	17	TRBJ1-1	TGTGCCAGCAGCTCCTCCCGGGACCTTTCCCGAGGTACTGAAGCTTTCTTT	CASSSSRDLSRGTEAFF
.	TRBD1	TRBV19	13	TRBJ1-1	TGTGCCAGTGCCACAGGGGCCCACACTGAAGCTTTCTTT	CASATGAHTEAFF
.	TRBD1	TRBV5-5	14	TRBJ1-5	TGTGCCAGCAGGCTGACAGGGGACAATCAGCCCCAGCATTTT	CASRLTGDNQPQHF
.	.	TRBV5-1	13	TRBJ2-7	TGCGCCAGCAGCCGGGAGTTCACCTACGAGCAGTACTTC	CASSREFTYEQYF
.	.	TRBV5-1	14	TRBJ2-1	TGCGCCAGCAGCTTGGGTTTGGACATCAATGAGCAGTTCTTC	CASSLGLDINEQFF
.	.	TRBV7-9	15	TRBJ2-7	TGTGCCAGCAGCAATTATAGGACAGCCTCCTACGAGCAGTACTTC	CASSNYRTASYEQYF
.	.	TRBV6-5	11	TRBJ1-2	TGTGCCAGCGGTTTGGTGGGCGGCTACACCTTC	CASGLVGGYTF
.	TRBD1	TRBV4-1	14	TRBJ1-4	TGCGCCAGCAGCCAAGTGACAGGGGTCGAAAAACTGTTTTTT	CASSQVTGVEKLFF
.	.	TRBV9	13	TRBJ1-6	TGTGCCAGCAGCGTAGATGCGGATTCACCCCTCCACTTT	CASSVDADSPLHF
.	.	TRBV2	14	TRBJ1-5	TGTGCCAGCAGCAGAACCCCTAGCAATCAGCCCCAGCATTTT	CASSRTPSNQPQHF
few	.	TRBV19	17	TRBJ2-6	TGTGCCAGTAGTATGGGGGGACTCAGCTCTGGGGCCAACGTCCTGACTTTC	CASSMGGLSSGANVLTF
once	.	TRBV9	16	TRBJ2-1	TGTGCCAGCAGCGTAGCGGCGGGATCCACCTACAATGAGCAGTTCTTC	CASSVAAGSTYNEQFF
.	TRBD2	TRBV2	21	TRBJ2-3	TGTGCCAGCAGTGCCCCAAAAGGGGTCTCGACTAGCGGGGGAGTCACAGATACGCAGTATTTT	CASSAPKGVSTSGGVTDTQYF
.	.	TRBV10-3	12	TRBJ1-5	TGTGCCATCAGCCGGGATAATCAGCCCCAGCATTTT	CAISRDNQPQHF
.	.	TRBV5-1	15	TRBJ1-1	TGCGCCAGCACACCGGGTCGGGCAGGGAGGTCTGAAGCTTTCTTT	CASTPGRAGRSEAFF
.	TRBD2	TRBV14	16	TRBJ2-3	TGTGCCAGCAGCCAAGGTCTAGCGGGGGACACAGATACGCAGTATTTT	CASSQGLAGDTDTQYF
.	.	TRBV28	13	TRBJ2-1	TGTGCCAGCAACCGGGGTATGGGGCATGAGCAGTTCTTC	CASNRGMGHEQFF
.	TRBD1	TRBV6-5	15	TRBJ1-6	TGTGCCAGCAGGTCCAGACAGGGAAATAATTCACCCCTCCACTTT	CASRSRQGNNSPLHF
.	.	TRBV7-2	15	TRBJ2-1	TGTGCCAGCAGCCCCGTAGGGAGCTCCTACAATGAGCAGTTCTTC	CASSPVGSSYNEQFF
.	.	TRBV7-2	16	TRBJ2-5	TGTGCCAGCAGCTTAGGAAAGGGGCGGGGCCAAGAGACCCAGTACTTC	CASSLGKGRGQETQYF
few	.	TRBV11-1	16	TRBJ2-1	TGTGCCAGCAGCTTCTCCTTCGCAGGGGCCAGCAATGAGCAGTTCTTC	CASSFSFAGASNEQFF
.	TRBD1	TRBV9	14	TRBJ1-2	TGTGCCAGCAGCGTAGAACAGGGGGTAGGTGGCTACACCTTC	CASSVEQGVGGYTF
few	.	TRBV2	15	TRBJ2-2	TGTGCCAGCAGTGGTATGGGGGGTGGCACCGGGGAGCTGTTTTTT	CASSGMGGGTGELFF
.	.	TRBV2	16	TRBJ2-3	TGTGCCAGCAGTGAAGAGGGGGGCCGACGGTGGGATACGCAGTATTTT	CASSEEGGRRWDTQYF
.	.	TRBV29-1	15	TRBJ2-6	TGCAGCGTTGGTGACAGGCCCTCCGGGGCCAACGTCCTGACTTTC	CSVGDRPSGANVLTF
.	TRBD1	TRBV18	15	TRBJ1-6	TGTGCCAGCTCACGAGGGACAGGGAGCAATTCACCCCTCCACTTT	CASSRGTGSNSPLHF
.	TRBD1	TRBV6-1	16	TRBJ2-7	TGTGCCAGCAGTGAAGATCGGGGCAGGGGGCGCAGGGGGCAGTACTTC	CASSEDRGRGRRGQYF
.	.	TRBV19	14	TRBJ2-2	TGTGCCAGTAGTGACGGATGGAATACCGGGGAGCTGTTTTTT	CASSDGWNTGELFF
.	TRBD1	TRBV27	15	TRBJ1-5	TGTGCCAGCAGCTGGGGACAGGGGGACAATCAGCCCCAGCATTTT	CASSWGQGDNQPQHF
.	TRBD1	TRBV6-6	16	TRBJ1-2	TGTGCCAGCAGCAGTAATCCGACAGGGGTAATCTATGGCTACACCTTC	CASSSNPTGVIYGYTF
.	.	TRBV2	14	TRBJ2-7	TGTGCCAGCAGTGGGACCCGCGGGATCAACGAGCAGTACTTC	CASSGTRGINEQYF
.	TRBD2	TRBV27	16	TRBJ2-5	TGTGCCAGCAGTTTAAGGCGTACTAGCGCAAAAGAGACCCAGTACTTC	CASSLRRTSAKETQYF
.	TRBD1	TRBV4-2	15	TRBJ2-7	TGTGCCAGCAGCCAAGATCGACAGGGTCGGTACGAGCAGTACTTC	CASSQDRQGRYEQYF
.	TRBD1	TRBV5-1	14	TRBJ1-1	TGCGCCAGCAGCTTTTCGGACAGGGAATCTCAAGCTTTCTTT	CASSFSDRESQAFF
.	.	TRBV7-2	17	TRBJ2-5	TGTGCCAGCAGCTTAGTGCCCGGGGGGCCAGTGCAAGAGACCCAGTACTTC	CASSLVPGGPVQETQYF
.	.	TRBV25-1	15	TRBJ2-2	TGTGCCAGCAGTGAAAGCTTCGCGAACACCGGGGAGCTGTTTTTT	CASSESFANTGELFF
.	TRBD1	TRBV6-5	14	TRBJ1-2	TGTGCCAGCAGACCTCCGGGACAGCACTATGGTTACACCTTC	CASRPPGQHYGYTF
.	.	TRBV7-8	14	TRBJ2-7	TGTGCCAGCAGCCGATTGGACGGCTCCTACGAGCAGTACTTC	CASSRLDGSYEQYF
.	.	TRBV6-6	12	TRBJ2-3	TGTGCCAGCAGCCAGGGGCTGGGTACGCAGTATTTT	CASSQGLGTQYF
.	TRBD1	TRBV4-1	13	TRBJ2-7	TGCGCCAGCAGCCAGGGGGACAGTCTATGGCAGTACTTC	CASSQGDSLWQYF
.	.	TRBV6-1	17	TRBJ1-1	TGTGCCAGCAGTGAAGCGGGGTGGGGGACGGGGAACACTGAAGCTTTCTTT	CASSEAGWGTGNTEAFF